This T cell receptor beta chain was captured by sequencing in a study of CD8 T cells in ankylosing spondylitis. Findings and caveats of the study: Enrichment of disease-linked clones was reportedly significant in matched ankylosing spondylitis synovial fluid. Within ankylosing spondylitis blood, a TCR beta motif made up of fewer than ten highly homologous variants appeared to be characteristic.

Quantitative 5'-RACE with molecular barcodes was used to make the TCR beta libraries. TCRdb used MiXCR to reprocess the 5' RACE reads, holding one entry per CDR3 protein. The sample has approximately 140,000 distinct CDR3 sequences, around 45% seen once. A remark on this clonotype: Antigen unknown.

V dropped 2 bases and J dropped 7; count of bases not matched to a gene: 5. The V gene's germline CDR1 is SGHRS and CDR2 YFSETQ. CDR3 length: 15 residues. Sequenced: synovial fluid, either unsorted or a sorted T cell fraction (not recorded which). The clonotype comes from a male donor with ankylosing spondylitis. The chain is built from TRBV5-1 and TRBJ2-1, with 11 nucleotides matching TRBD2. The CDR3 loop is CASSLELAGVNEQFF. The CDR3 bases are TGCGCCAGCAGCTTAGAACTAGCGGGAGTGAATGAGCAGTTCTTC.